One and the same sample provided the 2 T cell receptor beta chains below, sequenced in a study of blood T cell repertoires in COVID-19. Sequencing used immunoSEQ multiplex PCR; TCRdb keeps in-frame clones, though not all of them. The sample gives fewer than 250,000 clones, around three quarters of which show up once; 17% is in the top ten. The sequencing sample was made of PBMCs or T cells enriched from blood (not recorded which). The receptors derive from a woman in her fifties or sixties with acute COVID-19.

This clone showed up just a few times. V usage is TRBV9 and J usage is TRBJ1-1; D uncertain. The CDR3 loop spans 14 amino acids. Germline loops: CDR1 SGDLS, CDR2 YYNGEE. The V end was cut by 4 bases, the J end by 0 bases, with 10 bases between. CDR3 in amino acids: CASSPRLMNTEAFF. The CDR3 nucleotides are TGTGCCAGCAGCCCCAGACTTATGAACACTGAAGCTTTCTTT.

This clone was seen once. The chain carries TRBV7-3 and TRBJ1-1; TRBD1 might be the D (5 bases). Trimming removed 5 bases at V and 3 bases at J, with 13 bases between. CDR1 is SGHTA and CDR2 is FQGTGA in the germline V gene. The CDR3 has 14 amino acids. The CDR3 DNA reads TGTGCCAGCAGCCCGGCCGGGGGGGACACTGAAGCTTTCTTT. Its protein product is CASSPAGGDTEAFF.